Following are 3 T cell receptor beta chains from one sample sequenced in a study of cytomegalovirus exposure and HLA in healthy donors. With 60 Vbeta and 13 Jbeta primers, the PCR was carried out. TCRdb's copy holds only in-frame clones and misses some; the assay was immunoSEQ multiplex PCR. Its clone listing holds more than 100,000 clones. Material: PBMCs. Every receptor here comes from a man younger than 30 in good health and CMV-seronegative.

This chain connects TRBV6-1 to TRBJ1-2, with 7 nucleotides matching TRBD1. Trimming at V came to 4 bases and at J to 7 bases, leaving 15 bases not matched to a gene. Germline CDR1 reads MNHNS; CDR2 reads SASEGT. The CDR3 extends over 16 amino acids. The CDR3 sequence: CASSGGMTGKTGGYTF. DNA of the CDR3: TGTGCCAGCAGTGGGGGCATGACAGGGAAGACGGGTGGCTACACCTTC.

The chain has TRBV7-3 and TRBJ2-5; D is possibly TRBD2 (6 bases). The germline CDR1 and CDR2 sequences are SGHTA and FQGTGA. V was clipped by 1 base and J by 5 bases, with 17 bases between them. The CDR3 is made up of 16 amino acids. Here the CDR3 reads CASSLSGVGGMETQYF. The CDR3 nucleotides read TGTGCCAGCAGCTTAAGTGGAGTTGGAGGGATGGAGACCCAGTACTTC.

The chain recombines TRBV20-1 with TRBJ2-3; D remains ambiguous. The CDR3 spans 11 residues. Germline CDR1 and CDR2: DFQATT and SNEGSKA (reference sequence). Trimming stripped 3 bases from V and 6 bases from J, with 7 bases between. The CDR3 region is CSASKSDTQYF. DNA for the CDR3: TGCAGTGCTAGTAAATCCGATACGCAGTATTTT.